The 13 T cell receptor beta chains below come from one sample, sequenced in a study of blood T cell repertoires in COVID-19 (dated by TCRdb to 2019 to 2021). Libraries were built with the immunoSEQ multiplex PCR assay. This is the immuneACCESS table as TCRdb keeps it, with only in-frame sequences that have V and J called. A part of the clones is gone; compared with another copy, unresolved V genes explain less than half, and the rest is unexplained. The sample table records about 380,000 clones; around 84% of these occur just once. Of the sample, roughly 3.6% falls within the top ten clones. What was sequenced was peripheral blood. All receptors derive from a young woman with acute or convalescent COVID-19.

This chain connects TRBV19 to TRBJ1-5, with D possibly matching TRBD1 (6 bases). Trimming cost V 5 bases and J 5 bases, with 13 bases left between them. The CDR3 has 14 residues. CDR1 is LNHDA and CDR2 is SQIVND in the germline V gene (reference sequence). Here the CDR3 reads CASSSWTEDQPQHF. The CDR3 DNA is TGTGCCAGTAGTTCCTGGACAGAGGATCAGCCCCAGCATTTT.

This rearrangement joins TRBV12-3 or TRBV12-4 to TRBJ2-5; the D gene is possibly TRBD2 (6 bases). The CDR3 spans 12 residues. The V end lost 3 bases, the J end lost 4 bases, and 6 bases lay between the germline ends. As DNA, the CDR3 is TGTGCCAGCAGTTTGCGGGGAGAGACCCAGTACTTC. Translating gives CASSLRGETQYF.

With respect to this clone: The sample contains more than one DNA sequence encoding this CDR3. This sequence joins TRBV9 and TRBJ1-2; D unresolved. The CDR3 is 13 residues long. Trimming stripped 0 bases from V and 2 bases from J, with 5 bases between. The V gene's germline CDR1 is SGDLS and CDR2 YYNGEE. CDR3 region: CASSVAVNYGYTF. The CDR3 DNA sequence: TGTGCCAGCAGCGTAGCCGTGAACTATGGCTACACCTTC.

The chain joins TRBV7-9 to TRBJ1-6; D unclear. The CDR3 runs to 14 residues. Trimming stripped 1 base from V and 4 bases from J, with 5 bases between. Germline V CDR1 and CDR2: SEHNR, FQNEAQ (reference sequence). For the CDR3, the DNA is TGTGCCAGCAGCTTAGTTCATTATAATTCACCCCTCCACTTT. Translated: CASSLVHYNSPLHF. Full variable domain (outside the CDR3, taken from reference TRBV7-9 and TRBJ1-6): DTGVSQNPRHKITKRGQNVTFRCDPISEHNRLYWYRQTLGQGPEFLTYFQNEAQLEKSRLLSDRFSAERPKGSFSTLEIQRTEQGDSAMYLCASSLVHYNSPLHFGNGTRLTVT.

The V and J genes are TRBV5-6 and TRBJ2-7; TRBD2 matches 8 bases. Trimming at V came to 2 bases and at J to 2 bases, leaving 9 bases not matched to a gene. Germline loops: CDR1 SGHDT, CDR2 YYEEEE. CDR3 length: 16 amino acids. The CDR3 DNA follows: TGTGCCAGCAGCTTAGAGAGGACGGGAGGGCCCTACGAGCAGTACTTC. Translating it yields CASSLERTGGPYEQYF.

V is TRBV19 and J is TRBJ1-4; D ambiguous. The length of the CDR3 is 12 residues. The V gene's germline CDR1 is LNHDA and CDR2 SQIVND (reference sequence). V lost 5 bases to trimming and J lost 7 bases, with 8 bases between them. The CDR3 bases are TGTGCCAGTAGTCCCGGAGGTGAAAAACTGTTTTTT. The encoded protein is CASSPGGEKLFF. Full variable domain (rest looked up from reference TRBV19 and TRBJ1-4): DGGITQSPKYLFRKEGQNVTLSCEQNLNHDAMYWYRQDPGQGLRLIYYSQIVNDFQKGDIAEGYSVSREKKESFPLTVTSAQKNPTAFYLCASSPGGEKLFFGSGTQLSVL.

CDR3 bases: TGTGCCAGCAGTGAGGTCCCGGGGTACAATGAGCAGTTCTTC. Translated: CASSEVPGYNEQFF. The chain recombines TRBV2 with TRBJ2-1, with D perhaps matching TRBD2 (5 bases). The CDR3 runs 14 residues. CDR1 and CDR2 (germline): SNHLY, FYNNEI. V lost 3 bases to trimming and J lost 4 bases, with 10 bases between them.

The chain recombines TRBV28 with TRBJ2-3; D perhaps matches TRBD2 (5 bases). Germline values: CDR1 MDHEN, CDR2 SYDVKM. The ends were cut back, 8 bases at V and 0 bases at J, with 18 bases in the middle. This CDR3 has 16 residues. The CDR3 here is CASVHAGEGSTDTQYF. As DNA, the CDR3 is TGTGCCAGCGTCCACGCGGGCGAGGGTAGCACAGATACGCAGTATTTT. The full variable domain, its missing parts supplied by reference TRBV28 and TRBJ2-3, is DVKVTQSSRYLVKRTGEKVFLECVQDMDHENMFWYRQDPGLGLRLIYFSYDVKMKEKGDIPEGYSVSREKKERFSLILESASTNQTSMYLCASVHAGEGSTDTQYFGPGTRLTVL.

Concerning this clone itself: One end of the junction is discordant with germline, which a read error may explain. Within the sample, other DNA sequences also encode this same CDR3. The chain carries TRBV3-1 (or the pseudogene TRBV3-2) and TRBJ1-2; D is possibly TRBD1 (6 bases). The germline V gene encodes CDR1 LGHDT and CDR2 YNNKEL (reference sequence). CDR3 length: 16 residues. CDR3 region: CASSLTPGQGYYGYTF. CDR3 nucleotide sequence: TGTGCCAGCAGCCTTACACCGGGACAAGGGTACTATGGCTACACTTTC.

This clone has a single count. Other DNA sequences of this sample code for an identical CDR3. CDR3 bases: TGTGCCAGCAGCTTAAGGGACAGAGGCAATCAGCCCCAGCATTTT. Its protein product is CASSLRDRGNQPQHF. The rearrangement links TRBV7-8 to TRBJ1-5; 7 bases line up with TRBD1. V shed 2 bases, J shed 2 bases, and the junction held 3 bases outside the gene matches. The CDR3 has 15 amino acids. Per germline, CDR1 SGHVS and CDR2 FQNEAQ.

The chain's CDR3 is CASSSTGEGYGYTF. In nucleotides, the CDR3 is TGTGCCAGCAGCTCGACAGGGGAGGGCTATGGCTACACCTTC. This rearrangement joins TRBV7-9 to TRBJ1-2; 8 bases match TRBD1. V lost 4 bases and J lost 4; bases outside the gene matches: 5. The length of the CDR3 is 14 residues. CDR1 SEHNR and CDR2 FQNEAQ come from the germline V gene (reference sequence).

V gene TRBV2 combines with J gene TRBJ1-4, with D maybe TRBD1 (5 bases). The germline V and J ends were trimmed by 6 bases and 7 bases, with 18 bases remaining between them. The germline CDR1 and CDR2 sequences are SNHLY and FYNNEI. The CDR3 runs to 15 residues. The CDR3 nucleotides read TGTGCCAGCAGCGGCCGGTTTGGAGGGGCTGAAAAACTGTTTTTT. Translating gives CASSGRFGGAEKLFF.

J is TRBJ1-1 and V is TRBV4-1, with 7 bases fitting TRBD1. This CDR3 has 14 amino acids. Trimming at V came to 4 bases and at J to 3 bases, leaving 5 bases not matched to a gene. Germline CDR1 MGHRA, CDR2 YSYEKL. CDR3 nucleotides: TGCGCCAGCAGCCCTGACAGGGTGGACACTGAAGCTTTCTTT. It specifies CASSPDRVDTEAFF.